The 27 T cell receptor beta chains listed next were all sequenced from one sample in a study of cytomegalovirus exposure and HLA in healthy donors. With 60 Vbeta and 13 Jbeta primers, the PCR was carried out. Some clones are missing from TCRdb's copy, which holds only in-frame ones; the method was immunoSEQ multiplex PCR. This repertoire shows 150,000 to 200,000 clones, about three quarters found once; its top ten account for 1.4%. What was sequenced was PBMCs. The receptors were sampled from a man in his late teens or twenties in good health and CMV-seronegative.

This clone was seen a handful of times. The chain employs TRBV11-3 and TRBJ2-3, with 9 bases fitting TRBD1. V gave up 1 base and J gave up 3 bases; unmatched junction bases: 5. Germline assignment: CDR1 SGHNT and CDR2 YENEEA. The CDR3 is made up of 16 amino acids. CDR3 sequence (DNA): TGTGCCAGCAGCTTAGCGGGGGGACAGGGAACAGATACGCAGTATTTT. It specifies CASSLAGGQGTDTQYF.

This CDR3 is CSARRTEAFF. The DNA for the CDR3 is TGCAGTGCTAGACGGACTGAAGCTTTCTTT. The chain employs TRBV20-1 and TRBJ1-1; D call uncertain. Germline assignment: CDR1 DFQATT and CDR2 SNEGSKA (reference sequence). This CDR3 comprises 10 residues. Trimming took off 2 bases at V and 5 bases at J, with 3 bases between the two ends.

The CDR3 protein is CASSSRTGNQPQHF. The DNA for the CDR3 is TGTGCCAGCAGTTCCCGGACGGGAAATCAGCCCCAGCATTTT. This chain links TRBV27 with TRBJ1-5; D ambiguous. The ends were cut back, 4 bases at V and 4 bases at J, with 11 bases in the middle. Germline CDR1 and CDR2: MNHEY and SMNVEV (reference sequence). CDR3 length equals 14 residues.

This chain links TRBV19 with TRBJ2-4, with 9 bases lining up with TRBD1. CDR3 length: 15 residues. V lost 10 bases to trimming and J lost 6 bases; unmatched junction nucleotides: 13. In germline, CDR1 is LNHDA, CDR2 SQIVND (reference sequence). The CDR3 region is CATSKDRGRLNIQYF. Here the CDR3 DNA reads TGTGCCACCAGCAAGGACAGGGGACGTTTAAACATTCAGTACTTC.

Only a few counts were recorded for this clone. This chain connects TRBV5-1 to TRBJ2-5; 8 nucleotides align to TRBD2. From germline, CDR1 is SGHRS and CDR2 YFSETQ. J gave up 2 bases and V 4 bases, and 16 bases lay outside the gene matches. The length of the CDR3 is 18 residues. CDR3 amino acids: CASSLETGGGRLQETQYF. The CDR3 nucleotides are TGCGCCAGCAGCCTTGAGACCGGAGGCGGGAGGCTACAAGAGACCCAGTACTTC.

The genes are TRBV10-2 and TRBJ1-5; D is unclear. The V end was cut by 5 bases, the J end by 6 bases, with 20 bases between. Per germline, CDR1 WSHSY and CDR2 SAAADI. The CDR3 contains 16 residues. The CDR3 protein is CASSPAMEVGFQPQHF. As DNA, the CDR3 is TGCGCCAGCAGTCCCGCAATGGAGGTGGGGTTTCAGCCCCAGCATTTT.

This sequence joins TRBV7-9 and TRBJ1-2, with TRBD1 matching 7 bases. Germline trimming cut 1 base from V and 1 base from J; bases unmatched to any gene: 6. The CDR3 consists of 16 residues. Germline values: CDR1 SEHNR, CDR2 FQNEAQ (reference sequence). The CDR3 reads CASSLDSTGFNYGYTF. CDR3 DNA: TGTGCCAGCAGCTTAGATTCGACAGGGTTTAACTATGGCTACACCTTC.

This clone was seen a few times. The J gene is TRBJ1-5, the V gene TRBV5-6; 7 bases agree with TRBD1. This CDR3 has 17 amino acids. With 0 bases clipped from V and 4 bases from J, the junction kept 10 bases outside the gene matches. Germline CDR1 SGHDT, CDR2 YYEEEE. In DNA, the CDR3 is TGTGCCAGCAGCTTGGGCACCGCGGGACAGTTTAATCAGCCCCAGCATTTT. Translated: CASSLGTAGQFNQPQHF.

This rearrangement joins TRBV25-1 to TRBJ2-7; D gene ambiguous. CDR1 is MGHDK and CDR2 is SYGVNS in the germline V gene. Trimming left V 6 bases short and J 5 bases short, with 11 bases between. The CDR3 extends over 12 amino acids. The CDR3 loop is CASSLIPHEQYF. Here the CDR3 DNA reads TGTGCCAGCAGCTTAATCCCCCACGAGCAGTACTTC.

This chain uses TRBV11-2 with TRBJ2-7; no clear D. Germline assignment: CDR1 SGHAT and CDR2 FQNNGV. The CDR3 consists of 13 residues. V lost 2 bases to trimming and J lost 3 bases, with 8 bases between them. CDR3 sequence reads: CASSLSPDYEQYF. The CDR3 nucleotides are TGTGCCAGCAGCTTAAGCCCCGACTACGAGCAGTACTTC.

The V call is TRBV5-1, the J call TRBJ1-5; TRBD1 might be the D (5 bases). CDR3 length: 16 amino acids. The V gene's germline CDR1 is SGHRS and CDR2 YFSETQ. The V end lost 2 bases, the J end lost 4 bases, and 16 bases lay between the germline ends. The CDR3, as DNA: TGCGCCAGCAGCTTAGGGTCTGGGGGGTCTAATCAGCCCCAGCATTTT. This gives the protein CASSLGSGGSNQPQHF. The complete variable domain, with remaining parts taken from reference TRBV5-1 and TRBJ1-5, reads KAGVTQTPRYLIKTRGQQVTLSCSPISGHRSVSWYQQTPGQGLQFLFEYFSETQRNKGNFPGRFSGRQFSNSRSEMNVSTLELGDSALYLCASSLGSGGSNQPQHFGDGTRLSIL.

The V gene is TRBV4-3, the J gene TRBJ1-4, with TRBD1 identical over 7 bases. V lost 0 bases and J lost 7; bases outside the gene matches: 8. In germline, CDR1 is LGHNA, CDR2 YSLEER. This CDR3 is 16 amino acids long. CDR3 DNA: TGCGCCAGCAGCCAAGATCAGAACAGGGGCGGTGAAAAACTGTTTTTT. It is translated as CASSQDQNRGGEKLFF.

The chain is built from TRBV7-2 and TRBJ2-7; 11 bases are a match to TRBD2. J gave up 4 bases and V 1 base, and 6 bases lay outside the gene matches. The V gene's germline CDR1 is SGHTA and CDR2 FQGNSA. The CDR3 is 16 amino acids. The CDR3 protein is CASSLGVAGGPYEQYF. In DNA, the CDR3 is TGTGCCAGCAGCTTAGGAGTAGCGGGGGGGCCGTACGAGCAGTACTTC.

This chain joins TRBV27 and TRBJ1-2; D uncertain. The ends were cut back, 5 bases at V and 1 base at J, with 8 bases in the middle. The CDR3 is made up of 13 amino acids. Germline values: CDR1 MNHEY, CDR2 SMNVEV (reference sequence). The CDR3 reads CASSEEYNYGYTF. The CDR3 nucleotides are TGTGCCAGCAGTGAGGAATATAACTATGGCTACACCTTC.

J is TRBJ1-5 and V is TRBV2, with 8 bases aligning to TRBD1. With V trimmed by 4 bases and J by 4 bases, 6 bases remained unmatched. Looked up from germline, CDR1 is SNHLY and CDR2 is FYNNEI. This CDR3 comprises 15 residues. CDR3 amino acids: CASSAKGQANQPQHF. The CDR3 DNA reads as TGTGCCAGCAGTGCCAAGGGACAGGCTAATCAGCCCCAGCATTTT.

This clone was recorded a few times. The gene calls are TRBV9 and TRBJ2-5; TRBD1 aligns across 7 bases. The J call is uncertain, as TRBJ2-7 better fits the DNA end. The CDR3 spans 15 residues. Germline assignment: CDR1 SGDLS and CDR2 YYNGEE. The CDR3 here is CASSLTPGQFYEQYF. The CDR3 DNA reads as TGTGCCAGCAGCCTAACTCCGGGACAGTTCTACGAGCAGTACTTC.

This rearrangement joins TRBV5-1 to TRBJ2-7, with D possibly TRBD1 on 6 matching bases. With 6 bases removed from V and 6 bases from J, the gap between germline ends came to 16 bases. Looked up from germline, CDR1 is SGHRS and CDR2 is YFSETQ. The CDR3 contains 13 residues. CDR3 region: CASTPTGPSEQYF. The CDR3, as DNA: TGCGCCAGCACCCCGACAGGTCCAAGCGAGCAGTACTTC.

This clone came up once. One end of the junction does not line up with germline, which may come from a read error. This chain joins TRBV6-5 and TRBJ2-6, with 10 bases identical to TRBD1. Looked up from germline, CDR1 is MNHEY and CDR2 is SVGAGI. CDR3 length: 13 residues. CDR3 nucleotides: TGTGCCAGCAGCCTGGCCGGGACAGGGGCCATGGCTTTC. It codes for CASSLAGTGAMAF.

About this clone: One end of the junction is discordant with germline, which a read error may explain. The chain has TRBV7-2 and TRBJ2-1, with 10 bases matching TRBD2. From germline, CDR1 is SGHTA and CDR2 FQGNSA. The CDR3 length is 17 residues. The CDR3 coding sequence is TGTGTCAGCAGCCTTCGGACTAGCGGACTAGTCTACAATGAGCAGTTCTTC. It specifies CVSSLRTSGLVYNEQFF.

This chain links TRBV29-1 with TRBJ2-1, with D tentatively TRBD2 (6 bases). Deletions cut 1 base from V and 5 bases from J, with 15 bases between. Germline CDR1 is SQVTM and CDR2 is ANQGSEA. This CDR3 is 15 amino acids long. CDR3 nucleotide sequence: TGCAGCGTTGAAGGTGGCCAGCGGGCCGACAATGAGCAGTTCTTC. Protein product: CSVEGGQRADNEQFF.

The V and J genes are TRBV11-2 and TRBJ2-3; D might be TRBD2 (6 bases). The germline V gene has CDR1 SGHAT and CDR2 FQNNGV. The V gene lost 2 bases and the J gene lost 4 bases, with 13 bases spanning the gap. The CDR3 is made up of 15 amino acids. Written as DNA, the CDR3 is TGTGCCAGCAGCTTAAGCCTTTCGGGGGCAGATACGCAGTATTTT. Translation gives CASSLSLSGADTQYF.

This rearrangement joins TRBV29-1 to TRBJ2-5; the match to TRBD1 covers 7 bases. The CDR3 is 13 residues long. Germline lookup yields CDR1 SQVTM and CDR2 ANQGSEA. V dropped 6 bases and J dropped 1; count of bases not matched to a gene: 5. The CDR3 coding sequence is TGCAGCGTCGAGACAGGGTTCCAAGAGACCCAGTACTTC. It specifies CSVETGFQETQYF.

The chain recombines TRBV27 with TRBJ1-2; 9 nucleotides line up with TRBD1. V dropped 6 bases and J dropped 7; count of bases not matched to a gene: 9. Per the germline V gene, CDR1 is MNHEY and CDR2 is SMNVEV (reference sequence). The CDR3 contains 14 residues. Written as DNA, the CDR3 is TGTGCCAGCAGAGGACAGGTGGGACAGGGTGGCTACACCTTC. Residues: CASRGQVGQGGYTF.

This chain joins TRBV6-1 and TRBJ2-3, with 15 bases matching TRBD2. Unmatched junction bases numbered 9, after V lost 0 bases and J lost 2 bases. The CDR3 runs to 20 residues. Looked up from germline, CDR1 is MNHNS and CDR2 is SASEGT. The chain's CDR3 is CASSEAGTSGGYHTTDTQYF. The CDR3 DNA sequence: TGTGCCAGCAGTGAAGCGGGGACTAGCGGGGGGTACCATACCACAGATACGCAGTATTTT.

The chain couples TRBV10-3 to TRBJ2-3; 9 bases are shared with TRBD2. V dropped 6 bases and J dropped 1; count of bases not matched to a gene: 5. Per the germline V gene, CDR1 is ENHRY and CDR2 is SYGVKD. The CDR3 sequence is 15 residues long. CDR3 amino acids: CAISRAGGGTDTQYF. In DNA, the CDR3 is TGTGCCATCAGCAGAGCGGGGGGAGGCACAGATACGCAGTATTTT.

This chain uses TRBV9 with TRBJ1-2; 8 bases line up with TRBD1. The length of the CDR3 is 17 residues. Germline V gene sequence: CDR1 SGDLS, CDR2 YYNGEE. The J segment lost 8 bases and the V segment lost 0 bases, leaving 15 bases of the junction unmatched. CDR3 loop: CASSVAPGRGQGVGYTF. The CDR3 DNA is TGTGCCAGCAGCGTAGCTCCCGGCAGGGGGCAGGGAGTAGGCTACACCTTC.

This rearrangement joins TRBV10-3 to TRBJ2-7; weak D call: TRBD2 (6 bases). Trimming removed 6 bases from V and 1 base from J, with 16 bases in between. Germline V gives CDR1 ENHRY, CDR2 SYGVKD. The CDR3 is 15 residues long. CDR3 sequence: CAIRTDYLTSYEQYF. In DNA, the CDR3 is TGTGCCATCAGGACGGACTATCTCACATCCTACGAGCAGTACTTC.